The 13 T cell receptor beta chains below all came from one sample that was sequenced in a study of blood T cell repertoires in COVID-19. Assay: immunoSEQ multiplex PCR; the TCRdb copy retains only in-frame clones and omits some. This table holds around 95,000 clones, 90% found once. What was sequenced was peripheral blood. The receptors here all came from a man aged 50-59 years with acute or convalescent COVID-19.

The chain employs TRBV3-1 (or the pseudogene TRBV3-2) and TRBJ1-3; D is uncertain. Trimming removed 1 base from V and 0 bases from J, with 10 bases in between. The CDR3 is made up of 16 amino acids. The germline CDR1 and CDR2 sequences are LGHDT and YNNKEL (reference sequence). DNA for the CDR3: TGTGCCAGCAGCCAAGGACTCCTGAACTCTGGAAACACCATATATTTT. As protein: CASSQGLLNSGNTIYF.

The chain has TRBV20-1 and TRBJ1-2; 7 bases are shared with TRBD1. CDR3 length: 16 residues. Germline values: CDR1 DFQATT, CDR2 SNEGSKA (reference sequence). V gave up 3 bases and J gave up 0 bases; unmatched junction bases: 10. As DNA, the CDR3 is TGCAGTGCTAGTCCCCGTATTGGACAGGCTAACTATGGCTACACCTTC. It translates to CSASPRIGQANYGYTF.

The genes are TRBV11-2 and TRBJ2-1; TRBD2 matches 10 bases. Germline CDR1 reads SGHAT; CDR2 reads FQNNGV. J was trimmed by 7 bases and V by 6 bases; bases with no gene match: 12. This CDR3 has 16 amino acids. CDR3 sequence reads: CASRPELLAGRNEQFF. Written as DNA, the CDR3 is TGTGCCAGCAGACCCGAGCTACTAGCGGGACGAAATGAGCAGTTCTTC. The full variable domain, rest sourced from reference TRBV11-2 and TRBJ2-1, is EAGVAQSPRYKIIEKRQSVAFWCNPISGHATLYWYQQILGQGPKLLIQFQNNGVVDDSQLPKDRFSAERLKGVDSTLKIQPAKLEDSAVYLCASRPELLAGRNEQFFGPGTRLTVL.

V and J are TRBV25-1 and TRBJ1-5; 7 bases are shared with TRBD1. Looked up from germline, CDR1 is MGHDK and CDR2 is SYGVNS. The CDR3 length is 13 residues. V dropped 6 bases and J dropped 5; count of bases not matched to a gene: 4. CDR3 DNA sequence: TGTGCCAGCAGACAGGGGCGGGATCAGCCCCAGCATTTT. Its translation is CASRQGRDQPQHF.

The CDR3 protein is CASRGQGLGEQFF. The CDR3 DNA sequence: TGTGCCAGCAGAGGACAGGGTTTGGGTGAGCAGTTCTTC. This sequence joins TRBV12-3 or TRBV12-4 and TRBJ2-1; 8 bases fit TRBD1. The CDR3 length is 13 residues. V shed 6 bases and J 9 bases; nucleotides not matched to a gene: 7.

The CDR3 coding sequence is TGTGCCAGTAGTATATTGACTAGCGGGACTAACGAGCAGTACTTC. Residues: CASSILTSGTNEQYF. V usage is TRBV19 and J usage is TRBJ2-7, with TRBD2 identical over 11 bases. Germline V CDR1 and CDR2: LNHDA, SQIVND (reference sequence). The V and J ends lost 2 bases and 5 bases, in that order; junction bases with no gene match: 5. The CDR3 consists of 15 residues.

The chain joins TRBV21-1 to TRBJ1-4; the table's D gene call, TRBD1, was not cross checked with the DNA. TRBV21-1 is a pseudogene locus. The CDR3 has 14 residues. CDR3 bases: TGTGCCAGCAGCAGGGACAGGGCGAATGAAAAACTGTTTTTT. This gives the protein CASSRDRANEKLFF.

The rearrangement joins TRBV27 to TRBJ2-7; TRBD1 agrees at 10 bases. The V segment lost 4 bases and the J segment 3 bases; nucleotides outside the gene matches: 6. Germline CDR1 and CDR2: MNHEY and SMNVEV (reference sequence). This CDR3 contains 15 residues. The chain's CDR3 is CASSSPGTGDYEQYF. The CDR3 DNA reads as TGTGCCAGCAGTTCCCCCGGGACAGGGGACTACGAGCAGTACTTC.

V is TRBV24-1 and J is TRBJ2-3; tentatively, D is TRBD1 (6 bases). The V gene lost 0 bases and the J gene lost 2 bases, with 11 bases spanning the gap. The CDR3 covers 16 residues. Looked up from germline, CDR1 is KGHDR and CDR2 is SFDVKD. The CDR3 spells CATSDLGQGHTDTQYF. Written as DNA, the CDR3 is TGTGCCACCAGTGATTTGGGTCAGGGACACACAGATACGCAGTATTTT.

The chain recombines TRBV29-1 with TRBJ1-5; TRBD1 might be the D (6 bases). CDR3 length: 12 residues. Germline CDR1 and CDR2: SQVTM and ANQGSEA. Trimming pared 6 bases from V and 6 bases from J, leaving 12 bases between. CDR3 nucleotides: TGCAGCGTAGGGGCACAGGGTCAGCCCCAGCATTTT. It is translated as CSVGAQGQPQHF. The full variable domain, in which reference TRBV29-1 and TRBJ1-5 provide the parts outside the CDR3, is SAVISQKPSRDICQRGTSLTIQCQVDSQVTMMFWYRQQPGQSLTLIATANQGSEATYESGFVIDKFPISRPNLTFSTLTVSNMSPEDSSIYLCSVGAQGQPQHFGDGTRLSIL.

The rearrangement links TRBV7-6 to TRBJ2-1; 10 bases align to TRBD2. V gave up 2 bases and J gave up 4 bases; unmatched junction bases: 2. The germline V gene encodes CDR1 SGHVS and CDR2 FNYEAQ. CDR3 length equals 15 residues. CDR3 amino acids: CASSLRTSGYNEQFF. CDR3 bases: TGTGCCAGCAGCTTAAGGACTAGCGGTTACAATGAGCAGTTCTTC.

The V and J genes are TRBV21-1 and TRBJ2-4; the table's TRBD1 call for D was not verified on the DNA. TRBV21-1 is a listed pseudogene. The CDR3 consists of 16 residues. The CDR3 spells CASSKATGYPSGIQYF. The CDR3 DNA reads as TGTGCCAGCAGCAAAGCAACAGGGTACCCGTCCGGCATTCAGTACTTC.

The chain uses TRBV4-1 and TRBJ2-3; D may be TRBD1 (5 bases). V dropped 0 bases and J dropped 4 bases, with 8 bases sitting between them. The germline V gene encodes CDR1 MGHRA and CDR2 YSYEKL. The CDR3 covers 14 residues. CDR3 in amino acids: CASSQEGRADTQYF. The DNA for the CDR3 is TGCGCCAGCAGCCAAGAGGGCAGGGCAGATACGCAGTATTTT.